This T cell receptor (beta chain) came from a study of glioma-infiltrating T cells. Study outcomes and limitations: Only very few CDR3 sequences appeared in both tissue and blood. Above-expected tissue-blood divergence occurred in all gliomas, most in low-grade ones.

For this clonotype: Its antigen is currently unknown.

Amplification of TCR alpha and beta CDR3 regions from RNA used iRepertoire nested multiplex PCR. For one-step reverse transcription and amplification, 100-400 ng of tissue mRNA or PBMC total RNA was used. Using its own MiXCR run on the multiplex PCR reads, TCRdb lists one record per CDR3 protein. The table shows approximately 190,000 distinct CDR3 sequences, with 30% to 40% occurring only once. V dropped 1 base and J dropped 8; count of bases not matched to a gene: 13. CDR3 length equals 17 residues. CDR1 is LGHDT and CDR2 is YNNKEL in the germline V gene (reference sequence). The clonotype originates from a human donor with low-grade glioma or glioblastoma, undergoing nonglioma brain surgery, or in good health (not recorded which). The sequencing input was glioma tissue, nonneoplastic brain tissue, or PBMCs (not recorded which). The J gene is TRBJ2-1, the V gene TRBV3-1, with 8 bases matching TRBD2. CDR3 residues: CASSQVGTRGRADEQFF. The CDR3 nucleotides are TGTGCCAGCAGCCAAGTAGGGACTAGAGGGAGGGCAGATGAGCAGTTCTTC.